Presented here are 8 T cell receptor beta chains from one specimen sequenced in a study of PD-1 blockade in classical Hodgkin lymphoma. Generated by immunoSEQ multiplex PCR, the TCRdb table keeps only in-frame clones and is missing some. The data show around 91,000 clones, with approximately 80% seen just once and 16% held by the top ten. Relapse was seen in all patients after autologous stem cell transplantation, and brentuximab vedotin exposure was variable. The starting material was peripheral blood mononuclear cells (PBMCs), obtained before the second cycle of nivolumab. The receptors shown here come from a human donor with classical Hodgkin lymphoma.

The chain uses TRBV28 and TRBJ2-7, with 10 bases identical to TRBD2. The V gene end was trimmed by 6 bases and the J gene end by 2 bases; junction bases not matched to a gene: 4. The CDR3 contains 14 residues. Germline V lookup: CDR1 MDHEN, CDR2 SYDVKM. CDR3 DNA sequence: TGTGCCAGCAGCACTAGCGGGACCACCTACGAGCAGTACTTC. Residues: CASSTSGTTYEQYF.

This clone was found a few times. The rearrangement uses TRBV5-6 and TRBJ1-2; D gene uncertain. Germline V gene data show CDR1 as SGHDT and CDR2 as YYEEEE. This CDR3 has 13 residues. Trimming removed 3 bases at V and 3 bases at J, with 9 bases between. The CDR3 DNA follows: TGTGCCAGCAGCTCAGGCAGGTACTATGGCTACACCTTC. Translation: CASSSGRYYGYTF. The full variable domain, rest sourced from reference TRBV5-6 and TRBJ1-2, is DAGVTQSPTHLIKTRGQQVTLRCSPKSGHDTVSWYQQALGQGPQFIFQYYEEEERQRGNFPDRFSGHQFPNYSSELNVNALLLGDSALYLCASSSGRYYGYTFGSGTRLTVV.

V is TRBV7-8 and J is TRBJ1-2; D unclear. CDR1 is SGHVS, CDR2 FQNEAQ, per germline. Trimming removed 5 bases at V and 1 base at J, with 11 bases between. CDR3 length equals 14 residues. CDR3 in DNA: TGTGCCAGCAGCCCCGCAGGCCTTAACTATGGCTACACCTTC. Translation gives CASSPAGLNYGYTF.

J is TRBJ2-1 and V is TRBV5-5; D gene ambiguous. CDR3 length: 12 residues. Looked up from germline, CDR1 is SGHKS and CDR2 is YYEKEE (reference sequence). Trimming pared 4 bases from V and 4 bases from J, leaving 6 bases between. The CDR3 loop reads CASSDLYNEQFF. CDR3 nucleotides: TGTGCCAGCAGCGACCTTTACAATGAGCAGTTCTTC.

This clone was picked up one time. The chain links TRBV11-2 to TRBJ1-3, with no clear D. The V end was cut by 6 bases, the J end by 4 bases, with 4 bases between. The germline V gene has CDR1 SGHAT and CDR2 FQNNGV. The CDR3 is made up of 11 amino acids. The CDR3 nucleotides read TGTGCCAGCAGGGGGGGAAACACCATATATTTT. This translates into CASRGGNTIYF.

The chain carries TRBV7-6 and TRBJ1-1; possible D gene TRBD1, 5 bases. The ends were cut back, 5 bases at V and 0 bases at J, with 13 bases in the middle. This CDR3 is built from 15 residues. Germline assignment: CDR1 SGHVS and CDR2 FNYEAQ. The DNA for the CDR3 is TGTGCCAGCAGCCTGTTACAGGAGATGAACACTGAAGCTTTCTTT. Encoded protein: CASSLLQEMNTEAFF. Combining the CDR3 with reference TRBV7-6 and TRBJ1-1 gives the whole variable domain GAGVSQSPRYKVTKRGQDVALRCDPISGHVSLYWYRQALGQGPEFLTYFNYEAQQDKSGLPNDRFSAERPEGSISTLTIQRTEQRDSAMYRCASSLLQEMNTEAFFGQGTRLTVV.

The chain links TRBV10-2 to TRBJ1-5; weak D call: TRBD1 (5 bases). Germline loops: CDR1 WSHSY, CDR2 SAAADI. The CDR3 runs 14 residues. Trimming removed 2 bases from V and 5 bases from J, with 10 bases in between. CDR3: CASSEAGQHQPQHF. CDR3 bases: TGCGCCAGCAGTGAGGCGGGGCAGCATCAGCCCCAGCATTTT.

This clone has more than one count but fewer than ten. V and J are TRBV30 and TRBJ1-4, with 10 bases fitting TRBD1. This CDR3 is built from 15 residues. CDR1 is GTSNPN, CDR2 SVGIG, per germline (reference sequence). V lost 8 bases and J lost 5; bases outside the gene matches: 11. The CDR3 loop reads CATDRGPVLNEKLFF. The CDR3 bases are TGTGCCACCGACAGGGGGCCCGTTTTGAATGAAAAACTGTTTTTT.